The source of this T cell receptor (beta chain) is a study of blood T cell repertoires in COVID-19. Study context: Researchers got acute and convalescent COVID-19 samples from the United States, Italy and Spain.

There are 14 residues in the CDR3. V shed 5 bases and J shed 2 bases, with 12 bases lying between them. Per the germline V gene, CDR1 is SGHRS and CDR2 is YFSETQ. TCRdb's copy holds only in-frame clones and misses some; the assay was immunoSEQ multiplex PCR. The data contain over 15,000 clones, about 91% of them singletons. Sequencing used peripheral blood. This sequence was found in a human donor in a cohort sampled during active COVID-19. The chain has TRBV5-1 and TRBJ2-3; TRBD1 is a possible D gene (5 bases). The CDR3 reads CASRPQGATDTQYF. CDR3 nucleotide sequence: TGCGCCAGCAGGCCTCAAGGGGCCACAGATACGCAGTATTTT.